What follows are 14 T cell receptor beta chains derived from one specimen sequenced in a study of T cells after yellow fever vaccination. Via MiXCR, TCRdb re-called the 5' RACE reads, giving one row per CDR3 protein. The sample has about 130,000 distinct CDR3 sequences; 6% to 8% are singletons. The sample consisted of CD4+ T cells sorted from PBMCs, taken about 10 days after the first yellow fever vaccination. These receptors were obtained from a man between 18 and 29 years old who received the YFV17D yellow fever vaccine.

This clonotype was seen a few times. J is TRBJ2-3 and V is TRBV30; TRBD1 is a possible D gene (6 bases). Trimming took off 2 bases at V and 2 bases at J, with 17 bases between the two ends. The CDR3 has 16 residues. CDR1 is GTSNPN, CDR2 SVGIG, per germline (reference sequence). Here the CDR3 DNA reads TGTGCCTGGAGTACGGGACACCGGACTTCCACAGATACGCAGTATTTT. This codes for CAWSTGHRTSTDTQYF.

This clonotype has a count of ten or more. The rearrangement links TRBV6-1 to TRBJ1-1; no definite D call. Germline CDR1 reads MNHNS; CDR2 reads SASEGT. The germline V and J ends were trimmed by 2 bases and 2 bases, with 3 bases remaining between them. CDR3 length equals 12 residues. The CDR3 DNA sequence: TGTGCCAGCAGTGAAAGAAACACTGAAGCTTTCTTT. Translation: CASSERNTEAFF.

This clonotype was observed many times. The chain is built from TRBV12-3 or TRBV12-4 and TRBJ2-7, with D uncertain. This CDR3 is 14 amino acids long. With 2 bases removed from V and 2 bases from J, the gap between germline ends came to 10 bases. CDR3 region: CASSLLSGAYEQYF. CDR3 nucleotides: TGTGCCAGCAGTTTACTCTCCGGAGCCTACGAGCAGTACTTC.

As for this clonotype: A read error may produce the germline difference seen at one junction end. The chain couples TRBV20-1 to TRBJ1-1; D gene ambiguous. The CDR3 is 14 residues long. In germline, CDR1 is DFQATT, CDR2 SNEGSKA (reference sequence). CDR3: CSARVGQLKTEAFF. DNA of the CDR3: TGCAGTGCTAGAGTTGGGCAGTTGAAGACTGAAGCTTTCTTT.

This clonotype showed up many times. This chain connects TRBV12-3 or TRBV12-4 to TRBJ2-6; 7 bases align to TRBD1. The length of the CDR3 is 14 residues. Germline trimming cut 2 bases from V and 9 bases from J; bases unmatched to any gene: 4. CDR3 DNA: TGTGCCAGCAGTTTATCCGGGACAGTCAACGTCCTGACTTTC. It specifies CASSLSGTVNVLTF.

This clonotype was seen repeatedly, ten times or more. V usage is TRBV20-1 and J usage is TRBJ2-2; 9 bases match TRBD1. From germline, CDR1 is DFQATT and CDR2 SNEGSKA (reference sequence). V shed 6 bases, J shed 6 bases, and the junction held 2 bases outside the gene matches. This CDR3 has 12 residues. CDR3 DNA: TGCAGTGCCAGACAGGGGGCCGGGGAGCTGTTTTTT. Amino acid sequence: CSARQGAGELFF.

This CDR3 reads CSARDSSGTDTQYF. The CDR3, as DNA: TGCAGTGCTAGAGATTCCAGCGGCACAGATACGCAGTATTTT. The V gene is TRBV20-1, the J gene TRBJ2-3, with no clear D. Germline CDR1 and CDR2: DFQATT and SNEGSKA (reference sequence). The CDR3 extends over 14 amino acids. V was shortened by 0 bases and J by 1 base, with 8 bases between the two germline ends.

This clonotype was observed at least ten times. J is TRBJ2-7 and V is TRBV5-1; possible D gene TRBD2, 5 bases. The length of the CDR3 is 15 residues. The germline V gene has CDR1 SGHRS and CDR2 YFSETQ. The V gene lost 0 bases and the J gene lost 0 bases, with 10 bases spanning the gap. CDR3 sequence (DNA): TGCGCCAGCAGCTTGGGGCCGGGAAGCTCCTACGAGCAGTACGTC. It encodes CASSLGPGSSYEQYV.

This clonotype was seen repeatedly, ten times or more. V usage is TRBV7-7 and J usage is TRBJ2-2; D gene ambiguous. Germline V gene lookup returns CDR1 SSHAT and CDR2 FNYEAQ (reference sequence). The CDR3 has 16 amino acids. Trimming left V 7 bases short and J 3 bases short, with 18 bases between. The CDR3 nucleotides are TGTGCCAGCACCCCAGTGGCCGGGTTCGACACCGGGGAGCTGTTTTTT. Its protein product is CASTPVAGFDTGELFF. Full variable domain (rest looked up from reference TRBV7-7 and TRBJ2-2): GAGVSQSPRYKVTKRGQDVTLRCDPISSHATLYWYQQALGQGPEFLTYFNYEAQPDKSGLPSDRFSAERPEGSISTLTIQRTEQRDSAMYRCASTPVAGFDTGELFFGEGSRLTVL.

At least ten counts were recorded for this clonotype. This chain links TRBV11-1 with TRBJ2-3, with 8 bases identical to TRBD2. Germline lookup yields CDR1 SGHAT and CDR2 FQDESV (reference sequence). With V trimmed by 0 bases and J by 4 bases, 15 bases remained unmatched. The CDR3 has 19 residues. CDR3 protein: CASSLAPGLEYGSPDTQYF. The CDR3 DNA reads as TGTGCCAGCAGCTTAGCCCCGGGACTAGAGTATGGGTCACCAGATACGCAGTATTTT.

The sample holds many counts of this clonotype. The CDR3 nucleotides read TGTGCCATCAACGAGCGGGGTCAAGAGACCCAGTACTTC. Protein product: CAINERGQETQYF. V usage is TRBV10-3 and J usage is TRBJ2-5; 7 bases agree with TRBD2. Germline V gives CDR1 ENHRY, CDR2 SYGVKD. The CDR3 is 13 residues long. The J segment lost 2 bases and the V segment lost 7 bases, leaving 4 bases of the junction unmatched.

This clonotype was picked up many times. The chain links TRBV4-2 to TRBJ2-1, with no clear D. Deletions cut 0 bases from V and 5 bases from J, with 11 bases between. The germline V gene has CDR1 LGHNA and CDR2 YNFKEQ. There are 15 residues in the CDR3. The CDR3 is CASSQDLLSHNEQFF. The DNA for the CDR3 is TGTGCCAGCAGCCAAGATCTCCTGTCCCACAATGAGCAGTTCTTC.

This clonotype was picked up many times. CDR3: CASSFRGRPNYGYTF. The CDR3 coding sequence is TGTGCCAGCAGTTTCAGGGGGAGGCCTAACTATGGCTACACCTTC. This chain joins TRBV28 and TRBJ1-2; the match to TRBD1 covers 7 bases. The CDR3 spans 15 residues. CDR1 and CDR2 (germline): MDHEN, SYDVKM. V gave up 3 bases and J gave up 0 bases; unmatched junction bases: 4.

This clonotype was seen at least ten times. The chain links TRBV19 to TRBJ1-6; D is unresolved. The CDR3 spans 14 residues. CDR1 is LNHDA and CDR2 is SQIVND in the germline V gene (reference sequence). V lost 7 bases, J lost 7 bases, and 14 bases lay in between. The CDR3 is CASTYGPQNSPLHF. DNA for the CDR3: TGTGCCAGTACCTACGGACCTCAAAATTCACCCCTCCACTTT.